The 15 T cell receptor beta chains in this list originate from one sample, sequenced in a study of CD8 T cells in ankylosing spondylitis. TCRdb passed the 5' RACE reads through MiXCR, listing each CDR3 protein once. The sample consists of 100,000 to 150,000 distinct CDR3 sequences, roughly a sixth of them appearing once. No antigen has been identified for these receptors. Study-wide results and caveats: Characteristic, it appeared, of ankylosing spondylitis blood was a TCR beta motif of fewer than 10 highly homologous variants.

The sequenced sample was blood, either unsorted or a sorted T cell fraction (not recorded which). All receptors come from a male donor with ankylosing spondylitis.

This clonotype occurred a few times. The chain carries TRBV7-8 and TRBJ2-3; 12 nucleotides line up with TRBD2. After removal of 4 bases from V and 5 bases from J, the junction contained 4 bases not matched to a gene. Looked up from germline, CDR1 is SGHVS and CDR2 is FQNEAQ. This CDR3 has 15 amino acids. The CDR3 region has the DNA TGTGCCAGCAGCTATGGACTAGCGGGACGAGATACGCAGTATTTT. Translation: CASSYGLAGRDTQYF.

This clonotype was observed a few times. The CDR3: CASSLALSGPAVPDTQYF. The CDR3, as DNA: TGTGCCAGCAGCTTAGCGTTGTCTGGGCCCGCCGTCCCAGATACGCAGTATTTT. The rearrangement uses TRBV7-8 and TRBJ2-3; D not certain. The CDR3 sequence is 18 residues long. Germline lookup yields CDR1 SGHVS and CDR2 FQNEAQ. Trimming removed 0 bases from V and 4 bases from J, with 20 bases in between.

The CDR3 nucleotides read TGTGCCAGCAGCTTTCCATCTAGCCCCAATGAGCAGTTCTTC. This translates into CASSFPSSPNEQFF. The chain combines TRBV7-9 with TRBJ2-1; possibly TRBD2 for D (5 bases). Trimming stripped 3 bases from V and 6 bases from J, with 12 bases between. The CDR3 has 14 residues. Germline CDR1 and CDR2: SEHNR and FQNEAQ (reference sequence).

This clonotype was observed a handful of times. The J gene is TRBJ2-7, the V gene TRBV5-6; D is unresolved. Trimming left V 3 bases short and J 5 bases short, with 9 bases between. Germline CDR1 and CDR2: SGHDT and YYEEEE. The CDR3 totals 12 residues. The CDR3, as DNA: TGTGCCAGCAGCTCCCGGCGGAACGAGCAGTACTTC. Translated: CASSSRRNEQYF.

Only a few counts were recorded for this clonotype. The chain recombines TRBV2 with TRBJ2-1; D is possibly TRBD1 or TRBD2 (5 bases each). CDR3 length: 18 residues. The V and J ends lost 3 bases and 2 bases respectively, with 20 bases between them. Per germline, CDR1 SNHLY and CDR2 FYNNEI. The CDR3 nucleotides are TGTGCCAGCAGTGAGGAGGAGTTCCGCAGGGTAACCTACAATGAGCAGTTCTTC. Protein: CASSEEEFRRVTYNEQFF.

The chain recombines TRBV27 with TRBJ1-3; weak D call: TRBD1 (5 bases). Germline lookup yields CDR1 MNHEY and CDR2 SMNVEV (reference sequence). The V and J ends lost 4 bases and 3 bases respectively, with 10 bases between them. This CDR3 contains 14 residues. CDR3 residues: CASSSAGLGNTIYF. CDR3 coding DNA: TGTGCCAGCAGTTCCGCGGGACTTGGAAACACCATATATTTT.

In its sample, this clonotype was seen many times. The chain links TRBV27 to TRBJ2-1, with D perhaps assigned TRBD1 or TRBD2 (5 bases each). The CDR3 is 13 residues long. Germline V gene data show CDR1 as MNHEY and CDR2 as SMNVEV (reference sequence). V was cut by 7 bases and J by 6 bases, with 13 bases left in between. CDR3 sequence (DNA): TGTGCCAGCAAAGTAGGGACCATCAATGAGCAGTTCTTC. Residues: CASKVGTINEQFF.

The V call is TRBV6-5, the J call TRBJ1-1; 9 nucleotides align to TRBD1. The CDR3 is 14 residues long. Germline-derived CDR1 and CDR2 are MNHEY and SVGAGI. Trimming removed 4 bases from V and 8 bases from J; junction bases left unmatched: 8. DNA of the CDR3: TGTGCCAGCAGTTGGGGACAGGGTTTCTTCGAAGCTTTCTTT. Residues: CASSWGQGFFEAFF.

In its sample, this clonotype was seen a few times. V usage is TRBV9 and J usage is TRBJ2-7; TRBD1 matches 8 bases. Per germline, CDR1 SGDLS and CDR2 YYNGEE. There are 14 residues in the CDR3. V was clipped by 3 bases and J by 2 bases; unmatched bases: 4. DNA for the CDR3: TGTGCCAGCAGCGAAGGGACAGGTCCCTACGAGCAGTACTTC. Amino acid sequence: CASSEGTGPYEQYF.

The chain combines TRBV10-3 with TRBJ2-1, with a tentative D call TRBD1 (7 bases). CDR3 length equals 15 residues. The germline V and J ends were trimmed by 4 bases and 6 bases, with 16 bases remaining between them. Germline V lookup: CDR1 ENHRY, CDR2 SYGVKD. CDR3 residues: CAISGQGGVVNEQFF. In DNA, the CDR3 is TGTGCCATCAGTGGTCAGGGGGGAGTAGTCAATGAGCAGTTCTTC.

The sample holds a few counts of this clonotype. DNA of the CDR3: TGTGCCACCAGTGACACCGGCAGCGGCACCCGCTACAATGAGCAGTTCTTC. This translates into CATSDTGSGTRYNEQFF. J is TRBJ2-1 and V is TRBV24-1; a possible D gene is TRBD2 (5 bases). Germline loops: CDR1 KGHDR, CDR2 SFDVKD. This CDR3 is built from 17 residues. Trimming took off 4 bases at V and 3 bases at J, with 18 bases between the two ends.

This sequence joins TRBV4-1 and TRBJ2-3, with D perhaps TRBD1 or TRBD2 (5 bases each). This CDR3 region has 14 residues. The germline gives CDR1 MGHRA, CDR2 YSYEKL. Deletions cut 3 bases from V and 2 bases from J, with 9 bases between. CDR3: CASSQGVVTDTQYF. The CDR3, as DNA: TGCGCCAGCAGCCAGGGGGTAGTCACAGATACGCAGTATTTT.

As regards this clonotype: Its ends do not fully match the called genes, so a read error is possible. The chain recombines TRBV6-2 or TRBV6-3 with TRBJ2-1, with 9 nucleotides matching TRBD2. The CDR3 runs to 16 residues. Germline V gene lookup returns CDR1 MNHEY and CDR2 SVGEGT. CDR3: CASSPISGRTNNEQIF. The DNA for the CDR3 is TGTGCCAGCAGCCCGATTAGCGGGAGAACTAACAATGAGCAGATCTTC.

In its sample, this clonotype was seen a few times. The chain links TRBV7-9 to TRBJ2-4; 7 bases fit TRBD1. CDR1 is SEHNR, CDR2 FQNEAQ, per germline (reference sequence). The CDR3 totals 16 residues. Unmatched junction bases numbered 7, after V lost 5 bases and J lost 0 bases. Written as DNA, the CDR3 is TGTGCCAGCAGCAGAGACAGGGTTATAGCCAAAAACATTCAGTACTTC. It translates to CASSRDRVIAKNIQYF. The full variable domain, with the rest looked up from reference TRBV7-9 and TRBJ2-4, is DTGVSQNPRHKITKRGQNVTFRCDPISEHNRLYWYRQTLGQGPEFLTYFQNEAQLEKSRLLSDRFSAERPKGSFSTLEIQRTEQGDSAMYLCASSRDRVIAKNIQYFGAGTRLSVL.

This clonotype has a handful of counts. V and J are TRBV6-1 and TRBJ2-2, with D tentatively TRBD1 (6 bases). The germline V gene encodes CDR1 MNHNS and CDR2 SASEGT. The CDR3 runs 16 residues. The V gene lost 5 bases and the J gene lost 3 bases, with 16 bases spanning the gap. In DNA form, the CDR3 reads TGTGCCAGCAGTACAACAGGGATAAGATACACCGGGGAGCTGTTTTTT. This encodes CASSTTGIRYTGELFF.